This TCR beta chain comes out of a study of neurological immune-mediated disorders (dated by TCRdb to 2018 to 2020). Study-wide context: Of the roughly 34 multiple sclerosis patients, some 30 had relapsing-remitting MS and 3 had secondary progressive MS. Peripheral blood TCR-beta repertoires from patients with HTLV-I-associated myelopathy (HAM/TSP), patients with multiple sclerosis, and healthy controls were compared in the study using UMI-based sequencing. The 106 TCR-beta libraries included longitudinal samples, technical triplicates and paired sorted CD4+ and CD8+ T-cell subsets alongside PBMC samples. Of the approximately 68 subjects in the cohort, around 14 were HAM/TSP patients, approximately 34 were multiple sclerosis patients, and approximately 20 were healthy controls.

Cut back by 1 base and 6 bases, the V and J ends lie 9 bases apart. The CDR3, cysteine through phenylalanine, is 13 amino acids long. Kept here is only the CDR3 DNA, which spans 39 bases and is read in frame from base 1. The germline V gene (reference sequence) gives CDR1 as DFQATT and CDR2 as SNEGSKA. The table lists this clonotype with many counts. The antigen it binds to is not known. No per-base quality is available; no much larger clone lies one base away. cDNA was synthesized by template-switch 5'RACE using a primer with a 10-nucleotide random unique molecular identifier that tagged each TCR transcript. Each sequencing run produced over 170 million TCR-beta sequences covering 15-18 subjects. Total RNA was extracted with the RNeasy kit. The KAPA Real-time Library Amplification kit was used to amplify TCR-beta VDJ regions with primers targeting the TCR constant region and the 5'RACE anchor. A first PCR added sample indexes and Illumina adaptors, after which a second PCR increased the library yield. The roughly 650 bp TCR product was size-selected on a 2% E-gel SizeSelection system after Ampure bead purification. Library quality was checked on a Bioanalyzer, concentration was measured with Qubit, and libraries were quantified with the Kapa Library Quantification kit before pooling. Paired-end 2 x 150 bp sequencing of the libraries was performed on an Illumina HiSeq 2500. To increase sequence diversity, about 25-31% phiX was spiked into each library pool. Under the source paper's analysis protocol: Quality-filtered reads were processed with the UMI-based MiGEC pipeline, and over 80% of raw TCR sequences were removed by the MiGEC pipeline during error correction. VDJ genes were aligned to IMGT germline references, and each clonotype was defined by a unique CDR3 amino acid sequence together with V-J genes. Clonal expansion, Shannon diversity and CDR3 relatedness were evaluated with VDJtools (CalcPairwiseDistances, ClusterSamples), while phylogenetic trees were built in CLCbio workbench. A clone was classed as expanded if it had 8 or more unique UMIs, a cutoff based on coefficient-of-variation modelling across technical triplicates. TCRdb passed the public sequencing reads through fastp at Q25 and MiXCR, retaining productive beta sequences. Identical CDR3 protein sequences are pooled into one entry, listed with their most common genes and DNA. The V and J calls and clone size are TCRdb's, not the authors'. This sample has 54,000 or so distinct CDR3 sequences in its table, and 3% to 4% of those were observed once. 6% to 7% of the sample comes from the top ten.

Unsorted PBMC libraries were generated from 2 million PBMCs stored in RNAlater at -80 °C until RNA extraction. Multiple sclerosis patients were enrolled in a US clinical protocol under which disease progression was evaluated by magnetic resonance imaging. PBMCs were separated from peripheral blood using Ficoll-Hypaque density gradient centrifugation and then cryopreserved in liquid nitrogen. The paper as a whole reports these results and caveats: No clinical or MRI features were associated with the MS cluster, and the authors said that larger cohorts are needed. Repertoires from 18 of 34 MS patients were grouped by phylogenetic analysis into a cluster of related CDR3 sequences, suggesting a possible repertoire-level signature. No identical CDR3 amino acid sequences were shared among expanded clones across subjects, suggesting private TCR-beta repertoires in all groups. The highest TCR clonal expansion was observed in HAM/TSP patients, whereas the lowest was observed in MS patients, even when compared with healthy controls.

The TCR sequence derives from a man aged 55 to 70 with multiple sclerosis. Sequencing was carried out using PBMCs. The rearranged chain carries TRBV20-1 and TRBJ1-4, with no D gene named confidently. This receptor has the CDR3 CSARGEVDEKLFF. The DNA sequence follows: TGCAGTGCTAGAGGGGAGGTAGATGAAAAACTGTTTTTT.